Sequencing of this T cell receptor beta chain was carried out in a study of blood T cell repertoires in COVID-19. The CDR3 is 13 residues long. V shed 3 bases and J shed 0 bases, with 5 bases lying between them. Germline assignment: CDR1 LNHDA and CDR2 SQIVND (reference sequence). Sequencing used immunoSEQ multiplex PCR; TCRdb keeps in-frame clones, though not all of them. This table has a few hundred thousand clones, around 87% appearing once. This clone was detected once. The J gene is TRBJ2-5, the V gene TRBV19; D remains unclear. The source material was PBMCs or T cells enriched from blood (not recorded which). The clonotype was recovered from a woman between 18 and 29 years old with acute COVID-19. The CDR3 loop reads CASSIAYQETQYF. For the CDR3, the DNA is TGTGCCAGTAGTATCGCGTACCAAGAGACCCAGTACTTC. Complete variable domain (other parts from reference TRBV19 and TRBJ2-5): DGGITQSPKYLFRKEGQNVTLSCEQNLNHDAMYWYRQDPGQGLRLIYYSQIVNDFQKGDIAEGYSVSREKKESFPLTVTSAQKNPTAFYLCASSIAYQETQYFGPGTRLLVL.